This record concerns one TCR beta chain sequence. The antigen remains undetermined. The PCR employed 60 Vbeta primers together with 13 Jbeta primers. Data came from immunoSEQ multiplex PCR; TCRdb stores just in-frame clones and leaves some out. The data hold more than 85,000 clones, with nearly 85% observed a single time. The sample is drawn from a study of cytomegalovirus exposure and HLA in healthy donors. Whole-study results and caveats: Presence/absence analyses assumed roughly uniform sequencing depth across donors.

Sequenced: PBMCs. The sequence was obtained from a man in his late teens or twenties in good health and CMV-seronegative.

The CDR3 sequence: CASKGAGATSFGEQFF. DNA of the CDR3: TGTGCCAGCAAGGGAGCGGGAGCCACCAGTTTTGGGGAGCAGTTCTTC. The chain links TRBV7-2 to TRBJ2-1, with TRBD2 matching 8 bases. The length of the CDR3 is 16 residues. Unmatched junction bases numbered 18, after V lost 7 bases and J lost 10 bases. Germline CDR1 reads SGHTA; CDR2 reads FQGNSA.